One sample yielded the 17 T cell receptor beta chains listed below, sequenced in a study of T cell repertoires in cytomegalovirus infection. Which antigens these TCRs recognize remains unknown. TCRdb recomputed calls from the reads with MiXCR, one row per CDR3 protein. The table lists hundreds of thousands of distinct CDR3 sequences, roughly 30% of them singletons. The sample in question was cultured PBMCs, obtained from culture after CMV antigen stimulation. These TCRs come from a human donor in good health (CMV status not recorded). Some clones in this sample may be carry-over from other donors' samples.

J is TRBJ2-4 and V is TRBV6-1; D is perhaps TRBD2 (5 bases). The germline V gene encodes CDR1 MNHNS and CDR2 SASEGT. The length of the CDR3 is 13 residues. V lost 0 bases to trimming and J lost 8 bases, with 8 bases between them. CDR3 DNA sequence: TGTGCCAGCAGTGAAGCGATCGGGGACATTCAGTACTTC. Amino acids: CASSEAIGDIQYF.

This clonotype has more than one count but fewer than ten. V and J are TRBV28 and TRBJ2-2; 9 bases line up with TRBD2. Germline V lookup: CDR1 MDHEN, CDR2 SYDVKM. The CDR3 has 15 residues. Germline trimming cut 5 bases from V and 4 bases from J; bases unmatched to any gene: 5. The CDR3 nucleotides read TGTGCCAGCAGTCGAGCGGGGGGAACCACCGGGGAGCTGTTTTTT. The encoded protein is CASSRAGGTTGELFF.

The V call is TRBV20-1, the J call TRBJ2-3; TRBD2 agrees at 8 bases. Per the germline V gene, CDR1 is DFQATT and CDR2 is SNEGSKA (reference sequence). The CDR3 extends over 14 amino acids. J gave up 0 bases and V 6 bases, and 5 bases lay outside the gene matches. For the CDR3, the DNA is TGCAGTGCGGGGCGGGGGGTGAGCACAGATACGCAGTATTTT. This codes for CSAGRGVSTDTQYF.

This CDR3 is CASRVEGAGETQYF. The CDR3 DNA reads as TGTGCCAGCAGAGTAGAAGGGGCGGGAGAGACCCAGTACTTC. The gene calls are TRBV2 and TRBJ2-5; D could derive from TRBD1 or TRBD2 (5 bases each). V lost 6 bases, J lost 4 bases, and 15 bases lay in between. This CDR3 region has 14 residues. CDR1 and CDR2 (germline): SNHLY, FYNNEI.

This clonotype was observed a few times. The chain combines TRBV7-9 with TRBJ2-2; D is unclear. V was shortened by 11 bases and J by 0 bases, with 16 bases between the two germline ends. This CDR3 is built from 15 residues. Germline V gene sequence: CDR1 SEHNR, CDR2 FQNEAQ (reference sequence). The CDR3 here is CAGLGARPNTGELFF. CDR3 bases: TGTGCCGGGCTTGGTGCACGGCCGAACACCGGGGAGCTGTTTTTT.

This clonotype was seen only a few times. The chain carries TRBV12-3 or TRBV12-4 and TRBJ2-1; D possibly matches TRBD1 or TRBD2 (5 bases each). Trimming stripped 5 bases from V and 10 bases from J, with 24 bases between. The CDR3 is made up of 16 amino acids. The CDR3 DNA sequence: TGTGCCAGCAGTCCGGGGACGCAACGGGTGCCGATAGAGCAGTTCTTC. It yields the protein CASSPGTQRVPIEQFF.

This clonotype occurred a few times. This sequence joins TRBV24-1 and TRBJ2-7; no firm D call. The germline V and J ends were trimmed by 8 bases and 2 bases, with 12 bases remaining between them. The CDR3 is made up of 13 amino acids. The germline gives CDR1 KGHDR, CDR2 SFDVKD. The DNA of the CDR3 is TGTGCCACCATGGGCTCACAGACCTACGAGCAGTACTTC. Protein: CATMGSQTYEQYF.

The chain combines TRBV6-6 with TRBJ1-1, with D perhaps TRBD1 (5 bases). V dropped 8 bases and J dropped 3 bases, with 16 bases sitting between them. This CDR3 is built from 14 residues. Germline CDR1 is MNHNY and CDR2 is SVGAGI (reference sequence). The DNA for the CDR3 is TGTGCCAGCTCTCATAGAGGGGTCGACACTGAAGCTTTCTTT. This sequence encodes CASSHRGVDTEAFF.

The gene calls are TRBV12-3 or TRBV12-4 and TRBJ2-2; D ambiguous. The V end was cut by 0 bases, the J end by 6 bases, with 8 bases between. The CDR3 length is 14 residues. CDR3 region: CASSLALVAGELFF. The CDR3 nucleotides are TGTGCCAGCAGTTTAGCGCTCGTAGCCGGGGAGCTGTTTTTT.

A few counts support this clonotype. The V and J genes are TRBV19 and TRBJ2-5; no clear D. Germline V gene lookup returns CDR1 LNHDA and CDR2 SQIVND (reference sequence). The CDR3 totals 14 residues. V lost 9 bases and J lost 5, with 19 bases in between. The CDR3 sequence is CASKVAPRSETQYF. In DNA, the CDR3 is TGTGCCAGCAAGGTGGCACCCCGCTCGGAGACCCAGTACTTC.

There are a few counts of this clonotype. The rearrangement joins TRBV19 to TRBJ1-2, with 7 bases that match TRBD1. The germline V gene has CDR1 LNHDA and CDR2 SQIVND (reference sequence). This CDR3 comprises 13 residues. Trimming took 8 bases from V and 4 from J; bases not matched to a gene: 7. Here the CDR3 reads CASSTGVGYGYTF. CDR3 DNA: TGTGCCAGTTCAACAGGGGTCGGCTATGGCTACACCTTC. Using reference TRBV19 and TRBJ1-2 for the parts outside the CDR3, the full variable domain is DGGITQSPKYLFRKEGQNVTLSCEQNLNHDAMYWYRQDPGQGLRLIYYSQIVNDFQKGDIAEGYSVSREKKESFPLTVTSAQKNPTAFYLCASSTGVGYGYTFGSGTRLTVV.

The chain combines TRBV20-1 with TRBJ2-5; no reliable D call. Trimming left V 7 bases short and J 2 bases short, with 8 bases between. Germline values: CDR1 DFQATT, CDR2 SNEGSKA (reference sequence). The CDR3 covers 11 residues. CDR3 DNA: TGCAGTGTGGACGGACAAGAGACCCAGTACTTC. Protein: CSVDGQETQYF.

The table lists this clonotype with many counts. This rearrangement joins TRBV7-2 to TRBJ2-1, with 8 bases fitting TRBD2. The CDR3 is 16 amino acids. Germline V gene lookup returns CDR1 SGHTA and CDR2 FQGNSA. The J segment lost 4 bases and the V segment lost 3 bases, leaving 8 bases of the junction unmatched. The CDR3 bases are TGTGCCAGCAGCTTGTTCGGGGGGGCCCCATACAATGAGCAGTTCTTC. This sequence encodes CASSLFGGAPYNEQFF.

The chain's CDR3 is CASSPPITSGSETQYF. The DNA for the CDR3 is TGTGCCAGCTCACCACCGATCACTAGCGGGAGTGAGACCCAGTACTTC. The chain is built from TRBV18 and TRBJ2-5; 11 bases line up with TRBD2. CDR1 is KGHSH, CDR2 LQKENI, per germline. The length of the CDR3 is 16 residues. The ends lost 0 bases at V and 5 bases at J; junction bases unmatched: 5. Complete variable domain (other parts from reference TRBV18 and TRBJ2-5): NAGVMQNPRHLVRRRGQEARLRCSPMKGHSHVYWYRQLPEEGLKFMVYLQKENIIDESGMPKERFSAEFPKEGPSILRIQQVVRGDSAAYFCASSPPITSGSETQYFGPGTRLLVL.

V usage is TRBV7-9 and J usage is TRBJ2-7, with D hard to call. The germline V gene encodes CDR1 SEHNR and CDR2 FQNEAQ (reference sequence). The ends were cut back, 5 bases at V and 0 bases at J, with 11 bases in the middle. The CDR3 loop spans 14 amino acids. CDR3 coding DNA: TGTGCCAGCAGCCCAGCCAGGAGCTCCTACGAGCAGTACTTC. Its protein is CASSPARSSYEQYF. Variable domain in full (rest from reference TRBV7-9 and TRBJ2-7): DTGVSQNPRHKITKRGQNVTFRCDPISEHNRLYWYRQTLGQGPEFLTYFQNEAQLEKSRLLSDRFSAERPKGSFSTLEIQRTEQGDSAMYLCASSPARSSYEQYFGPGTRLTVT.

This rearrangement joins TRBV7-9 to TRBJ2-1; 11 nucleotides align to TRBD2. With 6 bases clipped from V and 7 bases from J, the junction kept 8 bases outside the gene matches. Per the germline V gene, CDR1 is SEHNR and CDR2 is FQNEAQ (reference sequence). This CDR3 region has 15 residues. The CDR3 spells CASRHSGTSGNEQFF. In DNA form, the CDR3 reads TGTGCCAGCAGGCACTCGGGGACTAGCGGTAATGAGCAGTTCTTC.

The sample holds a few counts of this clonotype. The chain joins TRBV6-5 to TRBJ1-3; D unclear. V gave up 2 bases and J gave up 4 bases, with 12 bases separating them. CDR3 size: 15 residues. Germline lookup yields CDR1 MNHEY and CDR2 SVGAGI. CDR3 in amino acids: CASSYKGLKGNTIYF. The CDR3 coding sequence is TGTGCCAGCAGTTACAAGGGCCTGAAGGGAAACACCATATATTTT.